The 29 T cell receptor beta chains below come from one sample, sequenced in a study of OX40 agonist ivuxolimab in advanced cancers. Generated by immunoSEQ multiplex PCR, the TCRdb table keeps only in-frame clones and is missing some. The table lists approximately 76,000 clones, more than 75% of them singletons. The source material was CD4+ or CD8+ T cells sorted from blood, sampled in a trial of the OX40 agonist ivuxolimab. The receptors were gathered from an adult with an advanced solid tumor such as melanoma, head and neck, liver or kidney cancer.

The genes are TRBV5-1 and TRBJ2-5; no definite D call. V dropped 1 base and J dropped 5 bases, with 12 bases sitting between them. The CDR3 covers 14 residues. In germline, CDR1 is SGHRS, CDR2 YFSETQ. The chain's CDR3 is CASSLSGSWETQYF. DNA for the CDR3: TGCGCCAGCAGCTTGTCTGGCTCCTGGGAGACCCAGTACTTC.

CDR3 protein: CAISESIGDSGYTF. DNA of the CDR3: TGTGCCATCAGTGAGTCGATAGGGGACAGTGGCTACACCTTC. The chain couples TRBV10-3 to TRBJ1-2, with TRBD1 matching 7 bases. The CDR3 has 14 residues. From germline, CDR1 is ENHRY and CDR2 SYGVKD. Trimming at V came to 0 bases and at J to 7 bases, leaving 5 bases not matched to a gene.

This chain links TRBV6-4 with TRBJ2-3; 9 bases fit TRBD2. V was clipped by 6 bases and J by 8 bases; unmatched bases: 6. The germline CDR1 and CDR2 sequences are MRHNA and SNTAGT. This CDR3 is built from 13 residues. In DNA form, the CDR3 reads TGTGCCAGCAGCGGGACTAGCAGGAGTACGCAGTATTTT. This translates into CASSGTSRSTQYF.

The rearrangement links TRBV5-1 to TRBJ1-1, with D perhaps TRBD1 (6 bases). Germline CDR1 and CDR2: SGHRS and YFSETQ. V dropped 4 bases and J dropped 3 bases, with 13 bases sitting between them. The CDR3 loop spans 14 amino acids. In DNA form, the CDR3 reads TGCGCCAGCAGCCCAAGGACAGAAGACACTGAAGCTTTCTTT. It is translated as CASSPRTEDTEAFF.

This rearrangement joins TRBV5-1 to TRBJ1-4; D remains unclear. The CDR3 extends over 15 amino acids. Germline V gene sequence: CDR1 SGHRS, CDR2 YFSETQ. V lost 4 bases, J lost 5 bases, and 15 bases lay in between. CDR3 nucleotide sequence: TGCGCCAGCAGCGTGGGCGGCAGGTCCAATGAAAAACTGTTTTTT. Amino acid sequence: CASSVGGRSNEKLFF.

This chain joins TRBV25-1 and TRBJ1-2; possible D gene TRBD1, 6 bases. Trimming removed 6 bases at V and 0 bases at J, with 11 bases between. This CDR3 contains 14 residues. In germline, CDR1 is MGHDK, CDR2 SYGVNS. The CDR3 protein is CASRRGGTNYGYTF. Written as DNA, the CDR3 is TGTGCCAGCAGGAGGGGGGGGACTAACTATGGCTACACCTTC.

The V and J genes are TRBV10-2 and TRBJ2-5; possibly TRBD2 for D (5 bases). The CDR3 is 13 amino acids. Trimming shortened V by 3 bases and J by 7 bases, and 12 bases separated the two germline ends. CDR1 is WSHSY, CDR2 SAAADI, per germline. CDR3 loop: CASSEARGGTQYF. The CDR3 DNA follows: TGCGCCAGCAGTGAAGCTCGAGGAGGGACCCAGTACTTC.

The CDR3 sequence: CASGGHYSNQPQHF. The CDR3 DNA follows: TGTGCCTCAGGAGGGCACTATAGCAATCAGCCCCAGCATTTT. The J gene is TRBJ1-5, the V gene TRBV19; D not certain. The germline V and J ends were trimmed by 11 bases and 0 bases, with 14 bases remaining between them. The germline V gene encodes CDR1 LNHDA and CDR2 SQIVND (reference sequence). The CDR3 has 14 residues.

The gene calls are TRBV30 and TRBJ1-4; D uncertain. The V gene's germline CDR1 is GTSNPN and CDR2 SVGIG (reference sequence). V was cut by 3 bases and J by 7 bases, with 9 bases left in between. The CDR3 totals 12 residues. The CDR3 here is CAWRDSGEKLFF. The CDR3 DNA sequence: TGTGCCTGGAGGGACTCGGGTGAAAAACTGTTTTTT.

The chain joins TRBV15 to TRBJ2-5; either TRBD1 or TRBD2 may fit D (5 bases each). Germline values: CDR1 LNHNV, CDR2 YYDKDF (reference sequence). Trimming removed 0 bases at V and 5 bases at J, with 10 bases between. CDR3 length: 14 residues. This chain's CDR3 is CATSRDLGVETQYF. CDR3 in DNA: TGTGCCACCAGCAGAGATTTGGGGGTTGAGACCCAGTACTTC.

The chain links TRBV29-1 to TRBJ1-2; D not resolved. CDR1 SQVTM and CDR2 ANQGSEA come from the germline V gene. CDR3 length equals 13 residues. V lost 3 bases to trimming and J lost 4 bases, with 12 bases between them. The CDR3 spells CSVDGSGVYGYTF. The CDR3 bases are TGCAGCGTTGATGGATCCGGGGTCTATGGCTACACCTTC.

The V call is TRBV5-5, the J call TRBJ2-7; D not certain. Germline lookup yields CDR1 SGHKS and CDR2 YYEKEE (reference sequence). V was pared by 4 bases and J by 9 bases, with 17 bases between. The CDR3 loop spans 13 amino acids. As DNA, the CDR3 is TGTGCCAGCAGCCCGCGCGGTGAAAGTTCGCAGTACTTC. This codes for CASSPRGESSQYF.

The chain has TRBV30 and TRBJ2-3; the D gene is possibly TRBD1 (5 bases). Per germline, CDR1 GTSNPN and CDR2 SVGIG (reference sequence). V lost 5 bases to trimming and J lost 5 bases, with 8 bases between them. The CDR3 runs to 11 residues. Here the CDR3 reads CAWGAGDTQYF. The CDR3, as DNA: TGTGCCTGGGGGGCCGGAGATACGCAGTATTTT.

This chain connects TRBV19 to TRBJ2-7; 9 bases fit TRBD1. V gave up 0 bases and J gave up 2 bases; unmatched junction bases: 2. The CDR3 totals 15 residues. Germline values: CDR1 LNHDA, CDR2 SQIVND (reference sequence). CDR3: CASSIDTGGAYEQYF. The CDR3 bases are TGTGCCAGTAGTATAGATACAGGGGGCGCCTACGAGCAGTACTTC. Full variable domain (rest looked up from reference TRBV19 and TRBJ2-7): DGGITQSPKYLFRKEGQNVTLSCEQNLNHDAMYWYRQDPGQGLRLIYYSQIVNDFQKGDIAEGYSVSREKKESFPLTVTSAQKNPTAFYLCASSIDTGGAYEQYFGPGTRLTVT.

The V gene is TRBV27, the J gene TRBJ2-7; D call uncertain. The V and J ends lost 0 bases and 3 bases respectively, with 15 bases between them. The germline CDR1 and CDR2 sequences are MNHEY and SMNVEV (reference sequence). The length of the CDR3 is 16 residues. CDR3 loop: CASSLSLDLANYEQYF. As DNA, the CDR3 is TGTGCCAGCAGTTTATCCTTGGATTTGGCTAACTACGAGCAGTACTTC.

V and J are TRBV6-5 and TRBJ1-1; D unresolved. The CDR3 loop spans 15 amino acids. Germline V lookup: CDR1 MNHEY, CDR2 SVGAGI. V lost 8 bases and J lost 0, with 16 bases in between. CDR3 region: CASRPPGIMNTEAFF. In DNA form, the CDR3 reads TGTGCCAGCCGCCCCCCGGGAATTATGAACACTGAAGCTTTCTTT.

J is TRBJ2-1 and V is TRBV9; maybe TRBD1 (6 bases). V was pared by 4 bases and J by 5 bases, with 13 bases between. CDR3 length: 14 residues. Germline CDR1 SGDLS, CDR2 YYNGEE. The CDR3 sequence is CASSKQGRDNEQFF. The CDR3 DNA reads as TGTGCCAGCAGCAAACAGGGCCGCGACAATGAGCAGTTCTTC.

This clone is a singleton in its sample. V is TRBV18 and J is TRBJ2-3, with D tentatively TRBD1 or TRBD2 (5 bases each). Germline loops: CDR1 KGHSH, CDR2 LQKENI. V was pared by 3 bases and J by 4 bases, with 14 bases between. The CDR3 covers 15 residues. The CDR3 sequence: CASSPRGGRADTQYF. CDR3 sequence (DNA): TGTGCCAGCTCACCTCGGGGCGGGCGCGCAGATACGCAGTATTTT. Full variable domain (rest looked up from reference TRBV18 and TRBJ2-3): NAGVMQNPRHLVRRRGQEARLRCSPMKGHSHVYWYRQLPEEGLKFMVYLQKENIIDESGMPKERFSAEFPKEGPSILRIQQVVRGDSAAYFCASSPRGGRADTQYFGPGTRLTVL.

This chain connects TRBV27 to TRBJ1-4, with 7 positions matching TRBD1. Trimming at V came to 5 bases and at J to 7 bases, leaving 7 bases not matched to a gene. CDR3 size: 14 residues. The germline V gene encodes CDR1 MNHEY and CDR2 SMNVEV (reference sequence). The CDR3 is CASSNRQGVEKLFF. The CDR3 DNA sequence: TGTGCCAGCAGTAACAGACAGGGAGTTGAAAAACTGTTTTTT.

The count of this clone is one. CDR3 nucleotide sequence: TGTGCCAGCAGCGTAGATCCAGGGGAGGACACTGAAGCTTTCTTT. It is translated as CASSVDPGEDTEAFF. The V and J genes are TRBV9 and TRBJ1-1; maybe TRBD1 (6 bases). The V gene's germline CDR1 is SGDLS and CDR2 YYNGEE. V lost 0 bases, J lost 3 bases, and 12 bases lay in between. CDR3 length equals 15 residues.

The chain joins TRBV11-2 to TRBJ2-3; D gene uncertain. CDR1 is SGHAT, CDR2 FQNNGV, per germline. The CDR3 spans 17 residues. V gave up 1 base and J gave up 0 bases, with 14 bases separating them. CDR3 in amino acids: CASSLAPVRSSTDTQYF. The CDR3 nucleotides are TGTGCCAGCAGCTTAGCCCCCGTGAGGTCTAGCACAGATACGCAGTATTTT. The full variable domain, completed using reference TRBV11-2 and TRBJ2-3, is EAGVAQSPRYKIIEKRQSVAFWCNPISGHATLYWYQQILGQGPKLLIQFQNNGVVDDSQLPKDRFSAERLKGVDSTLKIQPAKLEDSAVYLCASSLAPVRSSTDTQYFGPGTRLTVL.

V gene TRBV7-9 combines with J gene TRBJ2-7; possible D gene TRBD1, 7 bases. From germline, CDR1 is SEHNR and CDR2 FQNEAQ (reference sequence). The CDR3 has 15 amino acids. V was trimmed by 4 bases and J by 1 base, leaving 14 bases between them. The CDR3 DNA follows: TGTGCCAGCAGCTCGGAGGGGGCTCGGTCCTACGAGCAGTACTTC. Translation gives CASSSEGARSYEQYF. Full variable domain (outside the CDR3, taken from reference TRBV7-9 and TRBJ2-7): DTGVSQNPRHKITKRGQNVTFRCDPISEHNRLYWYRQTLGQGPEFLTYFQNEAQLEKSRLLSDRFSAERPKGSFSTLEIQRTEQGDSAMYLCASSSEGARSYEQYFGPGTRLTVT.

The V call is TRBV7-9, the J call TRBJ1-2; TRBD1 agrees at 9 bases. V shed 0 bases, J shed 5 bases, and the junction held 4 bases outside the gene matches. This CDR3 has 15 residues. CDR1 is SEHNR, CDR2 FQNEAQ, per germline (reference sequence). The CDR3 region is CASSLAAGQGYGYTF. Written as DNA, the CDR3 is TGTGCCAGCAGCTTAGCGGCGGGACAGGGATATGGCTACACCTTC.

The chain combines TRBV28 with TRBJ1-1; 10 nucleotides match TRBD1. The V gene end was trimmed by 2 bases and the J gene end by 3 bases; junction bases not matched to a gene: 3. Germline CDR1 reads MDHEN; CDR2 reads SYDVKM. This CDR3 has 15 amino acids. CDR3 amino acids: CASSLTGTGDTEAFF. The DNA of the CDR3 is TGTGCCAGCAGTTTAACGGGGACAGGGGACACTGAAGCTTTCTTT.

Regarding this clone: This sample includes further DNA sequences coding for the same CDR3. V gene TRBV6-5 combines with J gene TRBJ1-1, with unresolved D. The CDR3 is 15 amino acids. With 4 bases removed from V and 2 bases from J, the gap between germline ends came to 14 bases. Germline-derived CDR1 and CDR2 are MNHEY and SVGAGI. Here the CDR3 DNA reads TGTGCCAGCAGTTGGTCACTCCCAGGCAACACTGAAGCTTTCTTT. This translates into CASSWSLPGNTEAFF.

This sequence joins TRBV6-5 and TRBJ1-1; D is uncertain. V dropped 7 bases and J dropped 11 bases, with 11 bases sitting between them. Germline CDR1 and CDR2: MNHEY and SVGAGI. CDR3 length: 10 residues. The CDR3 reads CASNNPAAFF. The DNA of the CDR3 is TGTGCCAGCAATAATCCTGCTGCTTTCTTT.

This rearrangement joins TRBV2 to TRBJ2-3, with 9 bases aligning to TRBD2. With V trimmed by 2 bases and J by 14 bases, 11 bases remained unmatched. CDR3 length: 14 amino acids. CDR1 and CDR2 from the germline V gene are SNHLY and FYNNEI. The chain's CDR3 is CASSEFGGRGIGYF. The CDR3 nucleotides are TGTGCCAGCAGTGAATTCGGCGGGAGGGGGATCGGGTATTTT.

The chain joins TRBV10-1 to TRBJ2-5; a weak D match, TRBD2 (5 bases). This CDR3 region has 14 residues. The V gene lost 2 bases and the J gene lost 5 bases, with 12 bases spanning the gap. Germline CDR1 WNHNN, CDR2 SYGVQD (reference sequence). This CDR3 is CASSEGLAGETQYF. Written as DNA, the CDR3 is TGCGCCAGCAGTGAGGGGCTAGCCGGCGAGACCCAGTACTTC.

The chain couples TRBV11-2 to TRBJ2-7; the D gene could be TRBD1 or TRBD2 (5 bases each). V gave up 5 bases and J gave up 1 base, with 9 bases separating them. Germline V gives CDR1 SGHAT, CDR2 FQNNGV. The CDR3 totals 13 residues. The CDR3 region has the DNA TGTGCCAGCAGCCGGGGCCTATCCTACGAGCAGTACTTC. Its protein product is CASSRGLSYEQYF. The full variable domain, rest sourced from reference TRBV11-2 and TRBJ2-7, is EAGVAQSPRYKIIEKRQSVAFWCNPISGHATLYWYQQILGQGPKLLIQFQNNGVVDDSQLPKDRFSAERLKGVDSTLKIQPAKLEDSAVYLCASSRGLSYEQYFGPGTRLTVT.